This TCR beta chain was documented in a study of T cell responses to AZD1222 COVID-19 vaccine. General study findings and limits: The donor group comprised mostly white British people and more females; the analysis possibly underestimated clonal diversity. With dominance at 160-218 and 743-854, vaccine-associated CD4 TCRs spanned spike. Baseline serostatus was positive in only a handful of AZD1222 recipients.

Profiling relied on immunoSEQ multiplex PCR, and the TCRdb table lists in-frame clones only, not all of them. The table has some 140,000 clones, around 89% seen once; the top ten hold 3% to 3.5%. The CDR3 covers 16 residues. V lost 4 bases to trimming and J lost 5 bases; unmatched junction nucleotides: 9. Germline assignment: CDR1 SGDLS and CDR2 YYNGEE. In regard to this clone: Its antigen is not identified.

The chain couples TRBV9 to TRBJ2-5; TRBD2 aligns across 12 bases. The material sequenced was peripheral blood, taken on day 0 of AZD1222 vaccination. The sequence was obtained from an adult in good health. The chain's CDR3 is CASSKRTSGVGETQYF. DNA for the CDR3: TGTGCCAGCAGCAAGCGGACTAGCGGGGTAGGGGAGACCCAGTACTTC.